This TCR beta chain was sequenced for a study of cytomegalovirus exposure and HLA in healthy donors. The PCR had 60 Vbeta and 13 Jbeta primers. Produced via immunoSEQ multiplex PCR; TCRdb's table is partial and in-frame only. The sample has 100,000 to 150,000 clones, 70% to 85% seen once. This CDR3 is 15 amino acids long. The V and J ends lost 5 bases and 4 bases respectively, with 13 bases between them. Per germline, CDR1 SGHRS and CDR2 YFSETQ. V gene TRBV5-1 combines with J gene TRBJ2-6; tentative D call: TRBD2 (5 bases). What was sequenced was PBMCs. This receptor was obtained from a boy younger than 10 in good health and CMV-seronegative. In DNA, the CDR3 is TGCGCCAGCAGAGGAGGCCCCGGGGGGGCCAACGTCCTGACTTTC. It is translated as CASRGGPGGANVLTF.